The sequence of this T cell receptor (beta chain) was determined in a study of T-cell reconstitution after alpha-beta-depleted transplantation in children. The CDR3 totals 13 residues. The V and J ends lost 0 bases and 6 bases respectively, with 5 bases between them. Germline V CDR1 and CDR2: LNHNV, YYDKDF (reference sequence). A TCRbeta library incorporating unique molecular identifiers was prepared. TCRdb fed the PCR reads into MiXCR, producing one record per CDR3 protein. This sample has approximately 190,000 distinct CDR3 sequences, with about 8.4% found just once. This clonotype was found many times. Its matching antigen is unknown. Overall study results and limits: Newly produced T cells mostly accounted for T-cell counts and diversity one year post-transplant. At around two months after transplant, the alpha-beta T cells were reportedly derived from several hundred expanded clones that came from non-depleted graft cells.

The sample was PBMCs, mostly from graft donor cells, taken 360 days after TCRalphabeta/CD19-depleted stem cell transplant. The sequence derives from a male patient between 2 and 9 years old who had a stem cell transplant for acute myeloid leukemia, so the T cells may come from the graft donor. V usage is TRBV15 and J usage is TRBJ2-2; D not certain. The CDR3: CATSRDFAGELFF. Written as DNA, the CDR3 is TGTGCCACCAGCAGAGATTTCGCCGGGGAGCTGTTTTTT. The entire variable domain, with the rest obtained from reference TRBV15 and TRBJ2-2, is as follows: DAMVIQNPRYQVTQFGKPVTLSCSQTLNHNVMYWYQQKSSQAPKLLFHYYDKDFNNEADTPDNFQSRRPNTSFCFLDIRSPGLGDTAMYLCATSRDFAGELFFGEGSRLTVL.